Listed here are 10 T cell receptor beta chains from one sample, sequenced in a study of molecular identifiers for immune sequencing clone quantification. One entry per CDR3 protein results from TCRdb running MiXCR on the PCR reads. The sample lists under 600,000 distinct CDR3 sequences; about 25% were seen once. The sequenced sample was naive CD8+ T cells from blood, with Jurkat cell RNA spiked in. Subset described: FACS-sorted CD8+CD4-CCR7+CD45RA+ naive T cells. These receptor sequences come from a human donor in good health. Some libraries in this study had Jurkat cell RNA spiked in.

This clonotype was counted only a few times. The chain joins TRBV30 to TRBJ2-3, with D hard to call. The CDR3 is 13 residues long. Germline CDR1 is GTSNPN and CDR2 is SVGIG (reference sequence). V was clipped by 0 bases and J by 6 bases, with 10 bases between them. The CDR3 loop reads CAWSVITGDTQYF. CDR3 DNA sequence: TGTGCCTGGAGTGTAATCACTGGGGATACGCAGTATTTT.

This clonotype has a count of ten or more. At one boundary the junction diverges from the germline segment, which might be a read error. The V call is TRBV19, the J call TRBJ2-3; 7 bases fit TRBD2. Germline V lookup: CDR1 LNHDA, CDR2 SQIVND (reference sequence). The CDR3 runs 14 residues. The CDR3 nucleotides read TGTGCAAGTAGGGAGGCTAGCGGCGCAGATACGCAGTATTTT. Its protein product is CASREASGADTQYF.

This clonotype was counted ten times or more. The genes are TRBV28 and TRBJ2-5, with D perhaps given as TRBD1 or TRBD2 (5 bases each). CDR1 and CDR2 from the germline V gene are MDHEN and SYDVKM. Trimming removed 6 bases from V and 4 bases from J, with 18 bases in between. This CDR3 region has 15 residues. The CDR3 loop is CASSFLPGTLETQYF. The DNA of the CDR3 is TGTGCCAGCAGCTTTCTCCCCGGGACCTTAGAGACCCAGTACTTC.

This clonotype turned up a few times. This chain uses TRBV4-3 with TRBJ1-3; D unresolved. From germline, CDR1 is LGHNA and CDR2 YSLEER. This CDR3 contains 16 residues. With 0 bases removed from V and 7 bases from J, the gap between germline ends came to 16 bases. The CDR3 DNA reads TGCGCCAGCAGCCAAGAAAGGTTGGACTATTCCAACACCATATATTTT. This translates into CASSQERLDYSNTIYF.

This clonotype was detected only a few times. This chain connects TRBV12-3 or TRBV12-4 to TRBJ1-1, with 8 bases lining up with TRBD1. J was trimmed by 4 bases and V by 6 bases; bases with no gene match: 7. This CDR3 region has 14 residues. CDR3 loop: CASSRTTGGTEAFF. CDR3 nucleotide sequence: TGTGCCAGCAGCCGAACCACAGGGGGCACTGAAGCTTTCTTT.

This clonotype was found many times. This chain joins TRBV7-9 and TRBJ1-4; D perhaps matches TRBD1 (6 bases). The CDR3 has 15 amino acids. Germline loops: CDR1 SEHNR, CDR2 FQNEAQ (reference sequence). With 5 bases removed from V and 14 bases from J, the gap between germline ends came to 24 bases. CDR3 sequence reads: CASSPMEVGTRLLFF. In DNA form, the CDR3 reads TGTGCCAGCAGCCCTATGGAAGTCGGGACAAGACTTCTGTTTTTT.

The CDR3 loop is CASSQNPTVGTNTEAFF. In DNA form, the CDR3 reads TGTGCCAGCAGCCAAAACCCCACGGTAGGGACGAACACTGAAGCTTTCTTT. The chain uses TRBV14 and TRBJ1-1, with D tentatively TRBD1 (5 bases). V lost 2 bases and J 1 base, leaving 17 bases between the germline ends. CDR3 length: 17 amino acids. Germline V gene sequence: CDR1 SGHDN, CDR2 FVKESK.

This clonotype appeared a few times. The CDR3 DNA is TGCGCCAGCAGCCAAAATCCCCTAGTGGGGGGTGAAAACACCATATATTTT. Protein product: CASSQNPLVGGENTIYF. The V gene is TRBV4-3, the J gene TRBJ1-3, with a weak D call TRBD1 (5 bases). Looked up from germline, CDR1 is LGHNA and CDR2 is YSLEER. Deletions cut 2 bases from V and 6 bases from J, with 20 bases between. The CDR3 runs to 17 residues.

The chain has TRBV11-2 and TRBJ2-1, with D uncertain. Per the germline V gene, CDR1 is SGHAT and CDR2 is FQNNGV. This CDR3 is 14 amino acids long. Trimming left V 5 bases short and J 6 bases short, with 14 bases between. For the CDR3, the DNA is TGTGCCAGCAGCCCCGACGTGGGTTTCAATGAGCAGTTCTTC. Translating gives CASSPDVGFNEQFF. Together with reference TRBV11-2 and TRBJ2-1, the CDR3 gives the full variable domain: EAGVAQSPRYKIIEKRQSVAFWCNPISGHATLYWYQQILGQGPKLLIQFQNNGVVDDSQLPKDRFSAERLKGVDSTLKIQPAKLEDSAVYLCASSPDVGFNEQFFGPGTRLTVL.

The rearrangement joins TRBV11-2 to TRBJ2-1, with 12 positions matching TRBD2. Germline CDR1 SGHAT, CDR2 FQNNGV. The CDR3 sequence is 16 residues long. The junction had 10 bases not matched to a gene; V was cut back by 3 bases and J by 10 bases. CDR3 residues: CASSFRTSGNSKEQFF. As DNA, the CDR3 is TGTGCCAGCAGCTTCCGGACTAGCGGGAACAGTAAAGAGCAGTTCTTC.